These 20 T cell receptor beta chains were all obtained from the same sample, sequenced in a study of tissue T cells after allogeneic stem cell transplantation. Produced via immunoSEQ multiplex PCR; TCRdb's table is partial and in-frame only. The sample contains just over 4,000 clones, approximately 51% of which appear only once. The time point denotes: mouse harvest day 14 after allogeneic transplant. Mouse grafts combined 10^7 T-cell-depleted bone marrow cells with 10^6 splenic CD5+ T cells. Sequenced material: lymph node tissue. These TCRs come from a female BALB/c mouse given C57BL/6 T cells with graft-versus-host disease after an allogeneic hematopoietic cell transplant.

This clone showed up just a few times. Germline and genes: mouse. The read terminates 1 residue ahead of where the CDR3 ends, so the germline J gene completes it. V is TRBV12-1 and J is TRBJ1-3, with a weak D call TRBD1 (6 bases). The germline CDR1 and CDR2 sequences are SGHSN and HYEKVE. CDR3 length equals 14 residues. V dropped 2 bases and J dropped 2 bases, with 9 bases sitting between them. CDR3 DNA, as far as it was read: TGTGCCAGCTCTCCCGGGACAACTGGAAATACGCTCTAT. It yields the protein CASSPGTTGNTLY. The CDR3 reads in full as CASSPGTTGNTLYF.

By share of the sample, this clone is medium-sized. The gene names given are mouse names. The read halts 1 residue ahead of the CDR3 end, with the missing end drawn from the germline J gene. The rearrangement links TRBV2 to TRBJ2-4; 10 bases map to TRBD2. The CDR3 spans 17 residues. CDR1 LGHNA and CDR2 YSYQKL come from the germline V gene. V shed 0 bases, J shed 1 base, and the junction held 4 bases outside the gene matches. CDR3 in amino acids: CASSQETGGGRQNTLYF. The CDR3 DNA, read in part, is TGTGCCAGCAGCCAAGAAACTGGGGGGGGCCGTCAAAACACCTTGTAC.

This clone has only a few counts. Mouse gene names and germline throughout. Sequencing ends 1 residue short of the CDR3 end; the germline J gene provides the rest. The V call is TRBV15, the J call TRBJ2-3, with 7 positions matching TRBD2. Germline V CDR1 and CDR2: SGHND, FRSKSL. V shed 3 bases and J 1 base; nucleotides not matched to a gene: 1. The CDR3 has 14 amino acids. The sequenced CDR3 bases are TGTGCCAGCAGTTTTCTGGGGGGTGCAGAAACGCTGTAT. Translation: CASSFLGGAETLY. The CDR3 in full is CASSFLGGAETLYF.

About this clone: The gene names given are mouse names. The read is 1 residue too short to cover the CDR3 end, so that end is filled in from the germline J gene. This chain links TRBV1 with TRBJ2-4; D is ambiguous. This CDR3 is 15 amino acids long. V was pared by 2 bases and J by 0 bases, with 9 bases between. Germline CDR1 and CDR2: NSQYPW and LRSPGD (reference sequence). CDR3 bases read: TGCACCTGCAGTGCACGACAAGCTAGTCAAAACACCTTGTAC. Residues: CTCSARQASQNTLY. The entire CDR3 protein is CTCSARQASQNTLYF.

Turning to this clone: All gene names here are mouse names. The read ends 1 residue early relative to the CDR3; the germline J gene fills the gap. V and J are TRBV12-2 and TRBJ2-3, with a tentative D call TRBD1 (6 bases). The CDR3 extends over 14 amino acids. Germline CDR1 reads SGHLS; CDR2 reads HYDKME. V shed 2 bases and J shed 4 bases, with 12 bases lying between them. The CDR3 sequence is CASSPQGQPETLYF. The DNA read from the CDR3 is TGTGCCAGCTCTCCCCAGGGACAACCAGAAACGCTGTAT.

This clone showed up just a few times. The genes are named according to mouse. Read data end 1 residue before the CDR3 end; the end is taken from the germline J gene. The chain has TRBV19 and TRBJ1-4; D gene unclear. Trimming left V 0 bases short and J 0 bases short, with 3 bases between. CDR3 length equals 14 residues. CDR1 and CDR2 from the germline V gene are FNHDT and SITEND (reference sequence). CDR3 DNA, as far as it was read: TGTGCCAGCAGTATAGGAGTTTCCAACGAAAGATTATTT. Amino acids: CASSIGVSNERLF. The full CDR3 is CASSIGVSNERLFF.

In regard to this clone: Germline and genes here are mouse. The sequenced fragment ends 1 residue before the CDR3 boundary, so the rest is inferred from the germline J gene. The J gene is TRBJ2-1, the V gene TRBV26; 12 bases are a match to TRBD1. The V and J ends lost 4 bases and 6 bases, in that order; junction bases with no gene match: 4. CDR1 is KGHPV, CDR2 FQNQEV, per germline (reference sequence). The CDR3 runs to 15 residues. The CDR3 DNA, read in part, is TGTGCCAGCAGTCCCCGGGACAGGGGGCTTGCTGAGCAGTTC. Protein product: CASSPRDRGLAEQF. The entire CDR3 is CASSPRDRGLAEQFF.

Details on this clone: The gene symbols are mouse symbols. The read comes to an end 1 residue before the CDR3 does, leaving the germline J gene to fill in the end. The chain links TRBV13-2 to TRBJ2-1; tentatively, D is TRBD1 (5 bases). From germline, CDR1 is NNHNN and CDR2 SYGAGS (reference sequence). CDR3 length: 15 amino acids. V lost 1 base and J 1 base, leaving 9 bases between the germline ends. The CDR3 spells CASGDRQTNYAEQFF. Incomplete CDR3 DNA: TGTGCCAGCGGTGATCGACAGACAAACTATGCTGAGCAGTTC.

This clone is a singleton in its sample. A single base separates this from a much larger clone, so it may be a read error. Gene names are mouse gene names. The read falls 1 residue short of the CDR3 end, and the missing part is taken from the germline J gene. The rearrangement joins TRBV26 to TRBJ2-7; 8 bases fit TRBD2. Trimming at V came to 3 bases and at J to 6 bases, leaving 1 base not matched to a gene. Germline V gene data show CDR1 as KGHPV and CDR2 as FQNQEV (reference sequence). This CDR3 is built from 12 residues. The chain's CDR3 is CASSLGGAEQYF. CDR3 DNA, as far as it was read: TGTGCCAGCAGTCTCGGGGGGGCTGAACAGTAC.

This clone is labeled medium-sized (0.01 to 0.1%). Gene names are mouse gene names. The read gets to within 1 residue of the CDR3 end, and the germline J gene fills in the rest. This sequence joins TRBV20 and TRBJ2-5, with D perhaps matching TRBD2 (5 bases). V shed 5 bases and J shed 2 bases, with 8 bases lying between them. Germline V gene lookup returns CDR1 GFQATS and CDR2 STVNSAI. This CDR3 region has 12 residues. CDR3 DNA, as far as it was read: TGTGGTGCTTTTCTGGGCCAAGACACCCAGTAC. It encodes CGAFLGQDTQY. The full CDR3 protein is CGAFLGQDTQYF. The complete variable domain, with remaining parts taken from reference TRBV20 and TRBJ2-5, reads GALVYQYPRRTICKSGTSMRMECQAVGFQATSVAWYRQSPQKTFELIALSTVNSAIKYEQNFTQEKFPISHPNLSFSSMTVLNAYLEDRGLYLCGAFLGQDTQYFGPGTRLLVL.

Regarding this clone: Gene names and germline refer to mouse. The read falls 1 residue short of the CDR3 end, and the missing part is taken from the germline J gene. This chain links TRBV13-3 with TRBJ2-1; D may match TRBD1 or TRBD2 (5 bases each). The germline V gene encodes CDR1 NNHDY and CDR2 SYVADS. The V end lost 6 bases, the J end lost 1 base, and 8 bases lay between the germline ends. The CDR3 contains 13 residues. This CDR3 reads CASNRDNYAEQFF. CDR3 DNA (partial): TGTGCCAGCAACCGGGACAACTATGCTGAGCAGTTC.

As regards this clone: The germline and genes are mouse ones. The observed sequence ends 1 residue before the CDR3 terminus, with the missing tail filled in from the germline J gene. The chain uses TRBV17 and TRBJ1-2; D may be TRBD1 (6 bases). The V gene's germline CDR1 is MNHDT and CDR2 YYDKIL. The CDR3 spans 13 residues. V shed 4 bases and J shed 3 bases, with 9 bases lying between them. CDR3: CASSTRGDSDYTF. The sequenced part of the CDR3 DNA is TGTGCTAGCAGTACCAGGGGTGACTCCGACTACACC. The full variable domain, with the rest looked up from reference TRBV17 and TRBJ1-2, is DTTVKQNPRYKLARVGKPVNLICSQTMNHDTMYWYQKKPNQAPKLLLFYYDKILNREADTFEKFQSSRPNNSFCSLYIGSAGLEYSAMYLCASSTRGDSDYTFGSGTRLLVI.

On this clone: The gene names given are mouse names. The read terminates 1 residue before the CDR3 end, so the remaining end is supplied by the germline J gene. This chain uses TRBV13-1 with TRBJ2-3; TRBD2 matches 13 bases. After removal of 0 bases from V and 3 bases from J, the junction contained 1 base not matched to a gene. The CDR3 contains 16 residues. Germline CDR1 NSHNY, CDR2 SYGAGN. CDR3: CASSDAGLGGAETLYF. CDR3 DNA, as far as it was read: TGTGCCAGCAGTGATGCGGGACTGGGGGGGGCAGAAACGCTGTAT.

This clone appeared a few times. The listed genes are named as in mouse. CDR3 region: CASSPGQGQNTLYF. The sequenced part of the CDR3 DNA is TGTGCTAGCAGTCCGGGACAGGGGCAAAACACCTTGTAC. The chain combines TRBV29 with TRBJ2-4, with TRBD1 matching 10 bases. The CDR3 extends 1 residue past the end of the read, so its final part is completed from the germline J gene. The germline V gene encodes CDR1 MSHET and CDR2 SYDVDS. With 5 bases clipped from V and 3 bases from J, the junction kept 2 bases outside the gene matches. This CDR3 spans 14 amino acids.

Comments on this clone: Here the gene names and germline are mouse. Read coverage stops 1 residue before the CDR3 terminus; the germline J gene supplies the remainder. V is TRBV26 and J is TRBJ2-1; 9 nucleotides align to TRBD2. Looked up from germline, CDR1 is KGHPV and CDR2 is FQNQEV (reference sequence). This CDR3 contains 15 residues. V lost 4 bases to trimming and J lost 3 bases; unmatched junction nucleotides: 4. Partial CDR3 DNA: TGTGCCAGCAGTCCCCCTGGGGGGGGCTATGCTGAGCAGTTC. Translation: CASSPPGGGYAEQF. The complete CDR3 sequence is CASSPPGGGYAEQFF.

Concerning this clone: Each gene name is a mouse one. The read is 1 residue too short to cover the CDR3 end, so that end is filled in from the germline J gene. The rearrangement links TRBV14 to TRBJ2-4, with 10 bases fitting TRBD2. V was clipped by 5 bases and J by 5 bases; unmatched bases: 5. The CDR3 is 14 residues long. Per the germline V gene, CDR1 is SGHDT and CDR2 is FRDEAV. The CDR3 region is CASSTWGGPNTLYF. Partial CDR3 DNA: TGTGCCAGCAGCACCTGGGGGGGCCCAAACACCTTGTAC.

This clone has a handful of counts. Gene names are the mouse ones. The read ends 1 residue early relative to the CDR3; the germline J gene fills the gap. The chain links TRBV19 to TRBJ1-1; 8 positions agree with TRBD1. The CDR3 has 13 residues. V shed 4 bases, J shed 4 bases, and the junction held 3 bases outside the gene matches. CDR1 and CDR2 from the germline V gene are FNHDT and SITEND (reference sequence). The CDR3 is CASSQGAGTEVFF. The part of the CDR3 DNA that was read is TGTGCCAGCAGTCAGGGGGCTGGCACAGAAGTCTTC.

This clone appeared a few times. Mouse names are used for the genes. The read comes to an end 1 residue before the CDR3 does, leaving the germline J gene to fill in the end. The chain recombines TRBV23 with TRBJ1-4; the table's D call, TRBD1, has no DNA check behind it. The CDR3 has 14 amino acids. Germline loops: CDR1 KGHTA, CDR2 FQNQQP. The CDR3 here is CSSSPGQGGERLFF. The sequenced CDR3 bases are TGCTCCAGCAGTCCGGGACAGGGAGGCGAAAGATTATTT.

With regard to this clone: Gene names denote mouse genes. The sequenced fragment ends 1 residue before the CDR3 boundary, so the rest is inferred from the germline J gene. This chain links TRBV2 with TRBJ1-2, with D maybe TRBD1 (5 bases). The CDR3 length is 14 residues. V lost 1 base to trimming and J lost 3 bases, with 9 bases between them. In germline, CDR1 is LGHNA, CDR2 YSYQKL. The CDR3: CASSQGGRDSDYTF. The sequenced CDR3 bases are TGTGCCAGCAGCCAAGGGGGCCGGGACTCCGACTACACC.

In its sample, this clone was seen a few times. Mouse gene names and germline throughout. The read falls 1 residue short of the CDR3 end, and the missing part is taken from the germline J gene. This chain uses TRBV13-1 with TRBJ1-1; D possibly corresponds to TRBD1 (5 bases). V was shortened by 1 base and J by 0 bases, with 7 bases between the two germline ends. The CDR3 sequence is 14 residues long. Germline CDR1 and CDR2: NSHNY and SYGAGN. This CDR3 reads CASSDQGPNTEVFF. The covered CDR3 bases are TGTGCCAGCAGTGATCAGGGTCCAAACACAGAAGTCTTC.